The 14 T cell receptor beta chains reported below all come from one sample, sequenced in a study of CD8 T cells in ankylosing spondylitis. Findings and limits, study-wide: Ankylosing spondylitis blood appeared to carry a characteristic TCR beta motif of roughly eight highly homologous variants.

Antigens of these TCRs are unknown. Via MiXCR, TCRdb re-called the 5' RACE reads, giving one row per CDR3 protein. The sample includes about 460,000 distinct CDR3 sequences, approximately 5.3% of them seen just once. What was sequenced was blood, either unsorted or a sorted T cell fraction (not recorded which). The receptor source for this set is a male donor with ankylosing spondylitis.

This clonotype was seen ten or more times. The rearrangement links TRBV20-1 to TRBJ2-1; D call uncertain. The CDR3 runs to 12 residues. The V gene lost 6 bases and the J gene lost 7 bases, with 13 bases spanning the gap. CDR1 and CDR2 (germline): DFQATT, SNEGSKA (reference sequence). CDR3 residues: CSATQAGNEQFF. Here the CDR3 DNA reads TGCAGTGCCACCCAAGCCGGAAATGAGCAGTTCTTC.

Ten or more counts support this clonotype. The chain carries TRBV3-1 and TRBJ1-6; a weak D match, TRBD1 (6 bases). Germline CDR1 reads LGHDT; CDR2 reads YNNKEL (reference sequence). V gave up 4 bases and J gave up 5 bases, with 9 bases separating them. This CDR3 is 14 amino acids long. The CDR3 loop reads CASSPRGDNSPLHF. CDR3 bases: TGTGCCAGCAGCCCCAGGGGCGATAATTCACCCCTCCACTTT. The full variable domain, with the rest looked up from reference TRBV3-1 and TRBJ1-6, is DTAVSQTPKYLVTQMGNDKSIKCEQNLGHDTMYWYKQDSKKFLKIMFSYNNKELIINETVPNRFSPKSPDKAHLNLHINSLELGDSAVYFCASSPRGDNSPLHFGNGTRLTVT.

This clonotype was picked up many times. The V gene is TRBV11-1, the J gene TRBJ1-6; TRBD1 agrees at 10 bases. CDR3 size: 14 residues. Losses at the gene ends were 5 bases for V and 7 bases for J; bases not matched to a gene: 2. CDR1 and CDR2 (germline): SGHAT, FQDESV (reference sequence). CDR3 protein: CASSAGQGNSPLHF. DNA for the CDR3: TGTGCCAGCAGCGCGGGACAGGGGAATTCACCCCTCCACTTT. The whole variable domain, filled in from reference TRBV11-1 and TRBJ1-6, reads EAEVAQSPRYKITEKSQAVAFWCDPISGHATLYWYRQILGQGPELLVQFQDESVVDDSQLPKDRFSAERLKGVDSTLKIQPAELGDSAMYLCASSAGQGNSPLHFGNGTRLTVT.

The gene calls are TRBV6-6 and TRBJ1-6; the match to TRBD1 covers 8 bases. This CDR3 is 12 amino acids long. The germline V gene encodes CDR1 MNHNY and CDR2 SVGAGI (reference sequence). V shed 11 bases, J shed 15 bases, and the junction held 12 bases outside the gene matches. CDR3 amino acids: CAGNDWTGNLHF. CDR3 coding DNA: TGTGCCGGCAACGATTGGACAGGGAACCTCCACTTT.

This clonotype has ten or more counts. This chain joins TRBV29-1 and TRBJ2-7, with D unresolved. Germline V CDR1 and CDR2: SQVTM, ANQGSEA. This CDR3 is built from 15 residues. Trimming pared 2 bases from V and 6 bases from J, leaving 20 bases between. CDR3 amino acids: CSVESRTSPVSEQYF. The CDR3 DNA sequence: TGCAGCGTTGAATCAAGGACGAGCCCAGTTAGCGAGCAGTACTTC.

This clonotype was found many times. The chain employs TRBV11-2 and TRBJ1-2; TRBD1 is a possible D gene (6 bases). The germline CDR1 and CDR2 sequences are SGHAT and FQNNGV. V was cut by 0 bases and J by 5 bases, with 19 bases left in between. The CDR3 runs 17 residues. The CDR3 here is CASSLDHQGWSNYGYTF. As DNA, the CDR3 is TGTGCCAGCAGCTTAGATCACCAGGGGTGGAGTAATTATGGCTACACCTTC. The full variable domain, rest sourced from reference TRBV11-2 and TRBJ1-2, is EAGVAQSPRYKIIEKRQSVAFWCNPISGHATLYWYQQILGQGPKLLIQFQNNGVVDDSQLPKDRFSAERLKGVDSTLKIQPAKLEDSAVYLCASSLDHQGWSNYGYTFGSGTRLTVV.

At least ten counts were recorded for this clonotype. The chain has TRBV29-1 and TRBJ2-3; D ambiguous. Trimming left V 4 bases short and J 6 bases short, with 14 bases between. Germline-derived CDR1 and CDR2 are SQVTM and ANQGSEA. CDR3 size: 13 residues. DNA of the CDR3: TGCAGCGTTGTCTCCCCGGGTCGGGATACGCAGTATTTT. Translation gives CSVVSPGRDTQYF.

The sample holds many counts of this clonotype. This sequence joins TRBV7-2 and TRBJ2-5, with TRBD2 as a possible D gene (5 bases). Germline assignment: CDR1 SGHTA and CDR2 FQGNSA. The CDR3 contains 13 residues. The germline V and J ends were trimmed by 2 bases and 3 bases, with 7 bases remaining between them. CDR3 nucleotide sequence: TGTGCCAGCAGCTTAACTAGGGAAGAGACCCAGTACTTC. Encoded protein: CASSLTREETQYF.

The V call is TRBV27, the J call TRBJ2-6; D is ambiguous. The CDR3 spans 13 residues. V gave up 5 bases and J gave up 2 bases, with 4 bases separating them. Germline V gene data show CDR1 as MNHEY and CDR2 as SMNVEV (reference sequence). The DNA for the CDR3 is TGTGCCAGCAGTGACCCTGGGGCCAACGTCCTGACTTTC. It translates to CASSDPGANVLTF.

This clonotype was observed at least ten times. The chain's CDR3 is CASTRSRVSGANVLTF. CDR3 DNA sequence: TGTGCCAGCACACGGAGTCGGGTCTCTGGGGCCAACGTCCTGACTTTC. The chain combines TRBV6-1 with TRBJ2-6, with D unclear. Looked up from germline, CDR1 is MNHNS and CDR2 is SASEGT. CDR3 length equals 16 residues. Trimming cost V 7 bases and J 0 bases, with 13 bases left between them.

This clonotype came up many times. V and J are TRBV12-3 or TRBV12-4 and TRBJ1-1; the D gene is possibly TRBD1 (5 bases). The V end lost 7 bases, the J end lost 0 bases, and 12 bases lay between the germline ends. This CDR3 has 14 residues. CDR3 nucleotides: TGTGCCAGCAAACACAGGAGATTGAACACTGAAGCTTTCTTT. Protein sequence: CASKHRRLNTEAFF.

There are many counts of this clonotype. The chain's CDR3 is CASSQVGSSWETQYF. The DNA of the CDR3 is TGCGCCAGCAGCCAAGTTGGGTCCTCATGGGAGACCCAGTACTTC. V usage is TRBV4-1 and J usage is TRBJ2-5; D unresolved. V was clipped by 1 base and J by 5 bases, with 14 bases between them. The V gene's germline CDR1 is MGHRA and CDR2 YSYEKL. CDR3 length: 15 amino acids.

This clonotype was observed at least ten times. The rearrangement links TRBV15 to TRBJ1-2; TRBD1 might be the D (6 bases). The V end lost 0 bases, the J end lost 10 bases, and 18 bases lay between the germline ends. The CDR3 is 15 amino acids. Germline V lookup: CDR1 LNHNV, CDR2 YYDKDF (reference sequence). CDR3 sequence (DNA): TGTGCCACCAGCAGAGAAATGGGTCCCGGGACAATCTACACCTTC. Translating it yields CATSREMGPGTIYTF.

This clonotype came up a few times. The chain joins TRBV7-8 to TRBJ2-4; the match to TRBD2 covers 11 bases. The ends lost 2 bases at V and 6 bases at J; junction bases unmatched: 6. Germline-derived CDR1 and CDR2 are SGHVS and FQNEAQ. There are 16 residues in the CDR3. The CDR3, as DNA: TGTGCCAGCAGCTTATCGGGTCTAGCGGGAGGAAACATTCAGTACTTC. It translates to CASSLSGLAGGNIQYF.